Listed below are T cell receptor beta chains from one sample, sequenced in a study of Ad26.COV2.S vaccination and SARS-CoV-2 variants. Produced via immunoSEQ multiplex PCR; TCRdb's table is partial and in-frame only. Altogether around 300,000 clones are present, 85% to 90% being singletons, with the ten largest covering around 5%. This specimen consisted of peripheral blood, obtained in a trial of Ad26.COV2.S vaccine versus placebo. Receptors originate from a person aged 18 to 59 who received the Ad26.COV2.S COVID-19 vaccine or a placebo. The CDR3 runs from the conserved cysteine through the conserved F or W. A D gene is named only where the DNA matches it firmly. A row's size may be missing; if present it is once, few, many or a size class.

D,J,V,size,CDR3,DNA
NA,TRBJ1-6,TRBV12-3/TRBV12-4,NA,CASRTSYNSPLHF,TGTGCCAGCAGGACAAGTTATAATTCACCCCTCCACTTT
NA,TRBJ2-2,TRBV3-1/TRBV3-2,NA,CASSQLENTGELFF,TGTGCCAGCAGCCAATTGGAGAACACCGGGGAGCTGTTTTTT
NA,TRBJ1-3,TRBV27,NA,CASSLSPFSGNTIYF,TGTGCCAGCAGTTTATCCCCGTTCTCTGGAAACACCATATATTTT
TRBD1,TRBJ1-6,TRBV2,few,CASSVRQGDSPLHF,TGTGCCAGCAGTGTAAGACAGGGGGATTCACCCCTCCACTTT
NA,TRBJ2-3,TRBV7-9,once,CASSPTSDTQYF,TGTGCCAGCAGCCCGACATCGGATACGCAGTATTTT
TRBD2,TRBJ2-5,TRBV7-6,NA,CASSASGRAGFQETQYF,TGTGCCAGCAGCGCTAGCGGGAGGGCCGGGTTTCAGGAGACCCAGTACTTC
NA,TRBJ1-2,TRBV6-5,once,CASSYSSGGGYGYTF,TGTGCCAGCAGTTACTCGAGCGGGGGGGGCTATGGCTACACCTTC
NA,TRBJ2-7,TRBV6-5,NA,CASSYSSAGKEQYF,TGTGCCAGCAGTTACTCCTCGGCAGGGAAAGAGCAGTACTTC
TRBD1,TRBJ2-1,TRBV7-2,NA,CASSLDGVGTGAPNEQFF,TGTGCCAGCAGCTTAGATGGGGTCGGGACAGGGGCTCCCAATGAGCAGTTCTTC
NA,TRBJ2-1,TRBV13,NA,CASSLGVSSYNEQFF,TGTGCCAGCAGCTTAGGGGTTTCTTCCTACAATGAGCAGTTCTTC
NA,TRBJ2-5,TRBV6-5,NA,CASTTPGGETQYF,TGTGCCAGCACCACACCTGGTGGGGAGACCCAGTACTTC
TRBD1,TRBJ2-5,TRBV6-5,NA,CASTIQGRETQYF,TGTGCCAGCACTATACAGGGGCGAGAGACCCAGTACTTC
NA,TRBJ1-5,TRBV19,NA,CASSTPGISNQPQHF,TGTGCCAGTAGTACTCCCGGTATTAGCAATCAGCCCCAGCATTTT
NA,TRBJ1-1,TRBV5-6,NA,CASSFRGANTEAFF,TGTGCCAGCAGCTTTAGAGGGGCGAACACTGAAGCTTTCTTT
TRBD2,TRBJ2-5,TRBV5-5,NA,CASSWGLAAYQETQYF,TGTGCCAGCAGCTGGGGACTAGCGGCGTACCAAGAGACCCAGTACTTC
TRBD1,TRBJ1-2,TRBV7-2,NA,CASSSPGGEHGYTF,TGTGCCAGCAGCTCCCCAGGGGGCGAACACGGCTACACCTTC
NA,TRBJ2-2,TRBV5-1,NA,CASGWDDTGELFF,TGCGCCAGCGGATGGGACGACACCGGGGAGCTGTTTTTT
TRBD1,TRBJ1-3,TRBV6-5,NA,CASRPGQRNTIYF,TGTGCCAGCAGGCCGGGACAGAGGAACACCATATATTTT
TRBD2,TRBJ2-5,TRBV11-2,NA,CASSLGPRGGRETQYF,TGTGCCAGCAGCCTCGGTCCGCGGGGGGGCCGAGAGACCCAGTACTTC
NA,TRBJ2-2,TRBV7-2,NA,CASNSGGGRELFF,TGTGCCAGCAACTCGGGAGGGGGCCGGGAGCTGTTTTTT
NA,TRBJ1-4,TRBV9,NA,CASSVTGTNEKLFF,TGTGCCAGCAGCGTAACGGGGACTAATGAAAAACTGTTTTTT
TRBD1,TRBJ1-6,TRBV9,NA,CASSVGQGARSPLHF,TGTGCCAGCAGCGTTGGACAGGGGGCAAGATCACCCCTCCACTTT
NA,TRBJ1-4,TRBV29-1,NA,CSVGRAGANEKLFF,TGCAGCGTTGGTAGGGCCGGTGCTAATGAAAAACTGTTTTTT
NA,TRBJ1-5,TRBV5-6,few,CASSLDGTPLHF,TGTGCCAGCAGCTTGGACGGGACACCCTTACATTTT
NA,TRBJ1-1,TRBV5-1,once,CASSPSAGQTNTEAFF,TGCGCCAGCAGCCCTAGTGCGGGGCAGACAAACACTGAAGCTTTCTTT
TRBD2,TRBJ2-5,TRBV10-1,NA,CASTSLAAYQETQYF,TGCGCCAGCACCTCCCTAGCGGCGTACCAAGAGACCCAGTACTTC
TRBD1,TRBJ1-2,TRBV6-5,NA,CASSGDRGLYGYTF,TGTGCCAGCAGCGGCGACAGGGGGCTCTATGGCTACACCTTC
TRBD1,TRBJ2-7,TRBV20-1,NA,CSASRTGEVNEQYF,TGCAGTGCTAGTCGGACAGGGGAGGTGAACGAGCAGTACTTC
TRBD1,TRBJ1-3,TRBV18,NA,CASSPPMGRDRQRNTIYF,TGTGCCAGCTCACCACCAATGGGCCGGGACAGACAAAGAAACACCATATATTTT
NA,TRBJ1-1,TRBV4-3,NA,CASSQILGDGYTEAFF,TGCGCCAGCAGCCAAATTTTAGGGGACGGCTACACTGAAGCTTTCTTT
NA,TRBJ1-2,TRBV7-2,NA,CASSLDGVGYTF,TGTGCCAGCAGCTTAGACGGGGTCGGCTACACCTTC
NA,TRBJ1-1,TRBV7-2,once,CASRAAPMNTEAFF,TGTGCCAGCAGAGCAGCGCCCATGAACACTGAAGCTTTCTTT